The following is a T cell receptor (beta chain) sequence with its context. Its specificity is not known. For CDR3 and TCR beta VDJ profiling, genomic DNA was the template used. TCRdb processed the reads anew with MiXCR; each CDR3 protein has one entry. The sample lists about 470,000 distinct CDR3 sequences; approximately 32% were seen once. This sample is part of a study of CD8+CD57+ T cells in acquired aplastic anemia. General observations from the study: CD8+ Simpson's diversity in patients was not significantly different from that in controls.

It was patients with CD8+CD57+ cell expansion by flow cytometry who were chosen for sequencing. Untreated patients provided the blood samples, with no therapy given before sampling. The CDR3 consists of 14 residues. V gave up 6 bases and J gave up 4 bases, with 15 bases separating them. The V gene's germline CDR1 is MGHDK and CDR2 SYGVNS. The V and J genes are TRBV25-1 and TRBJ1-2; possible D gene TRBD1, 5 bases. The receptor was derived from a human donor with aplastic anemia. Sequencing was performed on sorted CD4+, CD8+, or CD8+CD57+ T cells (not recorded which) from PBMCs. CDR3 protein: CASSGAWIVYGYTF. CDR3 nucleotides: TGTGCCAGCAGCGGGGCGTGGATAGTCTATGGCTACACCTTC.